A selection of T cell receptor beta chains follows, all from one sample in a study of T cells after posttransplantation cyclophosphamide. Data came from immunoSEQ multiplex PCR; TCRdb stores just in-frame clones and leaves some out. The table shows fewer than 25,000 clones, with more than 70% occurring only once. Specimen: PBMCs, collected after an allogeneic stem cell transplant with a calcineurin inhibitor and methotrexate. These receptors were obtained from a female patient aged 50 to 65 who received an allogeneic stem cell transplant from an unrelated donor, was CMV-positive, and had chronic GVHD only. Some T cells may have come from the graft donor. Both conserved end residues are part of each CDR3. Each record gives: D gene, J gene, clone size, V gene, CDR3 protein, CDR3 DNA. D genes are given only for firm matches. Clone size, where shown, is once, few, many, or a class for clones that have expanded.

D: TRBD1; J: TRBJ1-4; size: NA; V: TRBV28; CDR3: CASSPGQLNEKLFF; DNA: TGTGCCAGCAGCCCGGGACAGCTTAATGAAAAACTGTTTTTT
D: NA; J: TRBJ1-3; size: NA; V: TRBV2; CDR3: CASGRASGNTIYF; DNA: TGTGCCAGCGGGAGGGCTTCTGGAAACACCATATATTTT
D: NA; J: TRBJ2-1; size: NA; V: TRBV5-6; CDR3: CASSFRQGGGNEQFF; DNA: TGTGCCAGCAGCTTCCGGCAGGGTGGTGGGAATGAGCAGTTCTTC
D: TRBD2; J: TRBJ2-5; size: once; V: TRBV5-1; CDR3: CASSLSLAGGLETQYF; DNA: TGCGCCAGCAGCTTGAGTCTAGCGGGAGGTCTCGAGACCCAGTACTTC
D: NA; J: TRBJ2-1; size: NA; V: TRBV6-4; CDR3: CASSMEAGMGEQFF; DNA: TGTGCCAGCAGTATGGAGGCGGGGATGGGTGAGCAGTTCTTC
D: NA; J: TRBJ2-7; size: NA; V: TRBV5-4; CDR3: CASSLARSTGNYEQYF; DNA: TGTGCCAGCAGCTTGGCCCGCTCAACGGGGAACTACGAGCAGTACTTC
D: NA; J: TRBJ2-7; size: NA; V: TRBV27; CDR3: CASSVGSAYEQYF; DNA: TGTGCCAGCTCGGTAGGGAGTGCCTACGAGCAGTACTTC
D: NA; J: TRBJ1-6; size: NA; V: TRBV7-2; CDR3: CASSPTGGGSPLHF; DNA: TGTGCCAGCAGCCCCACGGGGGGCGGTTCACCCCTCCACTTT
D: TRBD1; J: TRBJ1-6; size: NA; V: TRBV5-1; CDR3: CASSFTTGTGQNSPLHF; DNA: TGCGCCAGCAGCTTCACAACCGGGACAGGGCAGAATTCACCCCTCCACTTT
D: TRBD2; J: TRBJ2-4; size: NA; V: TRBV5-1; CDR3: CASGEAGGLKNIQYF; DNA: TGCGCCAGCGGCGAGGCGGGGGGCCTCAAAAACATTCAGTACTTC
D: NA; J: TRBJ2-2; size: once; V: TRBV6-6; CDR3: CASQGGQNTGELFF; DNA: TGTGCCAGCCAAGGGGGACAGAACACCGGGGAGCTGTTTTTT
D: TRBD1; J: TRBJ2-1; size: NA; V: TRBV27; CDR3: CASRSGTAPNNEQFF; DNA: TGTGCCAGCAGGTCCGGGACAGCGCCTAACAATGAGCAGTTCTTC
D: TRBD2; J: TRBJ2-1; size: NA; V: TRBV5-4; CDR3: CASSLEVAGDRTYNEQFF; DNA: TGTGCCAGCAGCTTGGAGGTAGCGGGAGATCGGACCTACAATGAGCAGTTCTTC
D: TRBD2; J: TRBJ2-3; size: NA; V: TRBV19; CDR3: CASRSSGRVGYTQYF; DNA: TGTGCCAGTAGATCCAGCGGGAGAGTGGGGTATACGCAGTATTTT
D: NA; J: TRBJ2-7; size: NA; V: TRBV11-1; CDR3: CASSLESGQSYEQYF; DNA: TGTGCCAGCAGCTTAGAGTCAGGGCAATCCTACGAGCAGTACTTC
D: NA; J: TRBJ1-5; size: NA; V: TRBV5-5; CDR3: CASSFHPRQVNQPQHF; DNA: TGTGCCAGCAGCTTCCACCCACGACAGGTCAATCAGCCCCAGCATTTT
D: TRBD1; J: TRBJ1-1; size: NA; V: TRBV15; CDR3: CATSRAVGQGNTEAFF; DNA: TGTGCCACCAGCAGGGCAGTGGGACAGGGGAACACTGAAGCTTTCTTT
D: NA; J: TRBJ1-1; size: NA; V: TRBV5-1; CDR3: CASKRTEWSDEAFF; DNA: TGCGCCAGCAAAAGGACAGAGTGGTCCGATGAAGCTTTCTTT
D: TRBD1; J: TRBJ1-1; size: NA; V: TRBV7-8; CDR3: CASSAPGTGRTEAFF; DNA: TGTGCCAGCAGCGCCCCAGGGACAGGGAGGACTGAAGCTTTCTTT
D: NA; J: TRBJ2-4; size: NA; V: TRBV7-9; CDR3: CVTQGDPLAKNIQYF; DNA: TGTGTTACTCAGGGTGACCCGCTAGCCAAAAACATTCAGTACTTC
D: TRBD1; J: TRBJ1-6; size: NA; V: TRBV6-1; CDR3: CASSAGQGNSPLHF; DNA: TGTGCCAGCAGTGCAGGACAGGGTAATTCACCCCTCCACTTT
D: NA; J: TRBJ2-2; size: once; V: TRBV11-2; CDR3: CASKSSASGELFF; DNA: TGTGCCAGCAAGTCTAGCGCGTCCGGGGAGCTGTTTTTT
D: NA; J: TRBJ2-4; size: once; V: TRBV19; CDR3: CASSIGRAGNIQYF; DNA: TGTGCCAGTAGTATTGGGCGGGCTGGAAACATTCAGTACTTC
D: NA; J: TRBJ2-2; size: NA; V: TRBV2; CDR3: CASSERGSTGELFF; DNA: TGTGCCAGCAGTGAACGGGGGTCCACCGGGGAGCTGTTTTTT
D: NA; J: TRBJ2-2; size: NA; V: TRBV7-9; CDR3: CASSRGAQGNTGELFF; DNA: TGTGCCAGCAGCCGGGGGGCACAGGGTAACACCGGGGAGCTGTTTTTT
D: TRBD1; J: TRBJ2-1; size: NA; V: TRBV2; CDR3: CASSGGGLGQVKMWGEQFF; DNA: TGTGCCAGCAGTGGGGGCGGTCTGGGACAGGTGAAAATGTGGGGTGAGCAGTTCTTC
D: NA; J: TRBJ2-7; size: NA; V: TRBV4-1; CDR3: CASSPEIPQGGEQYF; DNA: TGCGCCAGCAGCCCAGAGATCCCACAGGGCGGCGAGCAGTACTTC
D: NA; J: TRBJ1-5; size: NA; V: TRBV6-1; CDR3: CASSATGTSNQPQHF; DNA: TGTGCCAGCAGTGCGACAGGAACTAGCAATCAGCCCCAGCATTTT
D: TRBD2; J: TRBJ2-2; size: once; V: TRBV29-1; CDR3: CSAAGTSGKNTGELFF; DNA: TGCAGCGCAGCCGGGACTAGCGGGAAGAACACCGGGGAGCTGTTTTTT
D: NA; J: TRBJ1-6; size: NA; V: TRBV7-2; CDR3: CASSFRVGNSPLHF; DNA: TGTGCCAGCAGCTTCAGGGTCGGCAATTCACCCCTCCACTTT
D: TRBD1; J: TRBJ2-7; size: NA; V: TRBV27; CDR3: CASSSGSGTGVYEQYF; DNA: TGTGCCAGCAGTTCGGGGTCGGGGACAGGGGTATACGAGCAGTACTTC
D: TRBD2; J: TRBJ2-1; size: NA; V: TRBV10-1; CDR3: CASRPTKLAESYNEQFF; DNA: TGCGCCAGCAGGCCCACCAAACTAGCGGAATCCTACAATGAGCAGTTCTTC
D: TRBD2; J: TRBJ2-1; size: NA; V: TRBV5-1; CDR3: CASSTPGLAGVNEQFF; DNA: TGCGCCAGCAGCACTCCGGGACTAGCGGGAGTTAATGAGCAGTTCTTC
D: NA; J: TRBJ2-1; size: NA; V: TRBV28; CDR3: CASSLVGRNEQFF; DNA: TGTGCCAGCAGTTTAGTGGGGCGGAATGAGCAGTTCTTC
D: TRBD1; J: TRBJ2-2; size: NA; V: TRBV18; CDR3: CASSLSGTGQTGELFF; DNA: TGTGCCAGCTCACTTTCCGGGACAGGTCAGACCGGGGAGCTGTTTTTT
D: TRBD2; J: TRBJ2-7; size: once; V: TRBV15; CDR3: CATSRDQFPGLAGYEQYF; DNA: TGTGCCACCAGCAGAGATCAATTCCCGGGACTAGCGGGCTACGAGCAGTACTTC
D: TRBD1; J: TRBJ1-1; size: NA; V: TRBV5-1; CDR3: CASSSQGAGGTEAFF; DNA: TGCGCCAGCAGTTCTCAGGGGGCAGGTGGGACTGAAGCTTTCTTT
D: NA; J: TRBJ2-7; size: NA; V: TRBV11-3; CDR3: CASSRGDHEQYF; DNA: TGTGCCAGCAGCCGCGGGGACCACGAGCAGTACTTC
D: TRBD1; J: TRBJ2-7; size: NA; V: TRBV28; CDR3: CASSRTGAYEQYF; DNA: TGTGCCAGCAGTCGTACAGGGGCCTACGAGCAGTACTTC
D: TRBD1; J: TRBJ2-2; size: NA; V: TRBV2; CDR3: CARGRTGVTGELFF; DNA: TGTGCCAGGGGAAGGACAGGGGTGACCGGGGAGCTGTTTTTT
D: NA; J: TRBJ2-2; size: NA; V: TRBV10-2; CDR3: CASSEKRLAEGNTGELFF; DNA: TGCGCCAGCAGTGAGAAAAGGCTAGCCGAGGGAAACACCGGGGAGCTGTTTTTT
D: TRBD2; J: TRBJ2-2; size: NA; V: TRBV27; CDR3: CASSLITGGHTGELFF; DNA: TGTGCCAGCAGTTTGATAACGGGAGGGCACACCGGGGAGCTGTTTTTT